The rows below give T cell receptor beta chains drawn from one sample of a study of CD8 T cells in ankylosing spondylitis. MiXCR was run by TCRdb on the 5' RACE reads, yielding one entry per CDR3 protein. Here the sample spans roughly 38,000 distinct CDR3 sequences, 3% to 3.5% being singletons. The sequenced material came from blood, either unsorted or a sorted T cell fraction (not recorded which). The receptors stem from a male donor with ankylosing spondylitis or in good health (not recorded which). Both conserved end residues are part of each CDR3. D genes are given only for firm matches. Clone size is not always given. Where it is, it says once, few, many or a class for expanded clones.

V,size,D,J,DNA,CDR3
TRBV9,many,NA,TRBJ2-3,TGTGCCAGCAGCGTAAGTCACACTAGCACAGATACGCAGTATTTT,CASSVSHTSTDTQYF
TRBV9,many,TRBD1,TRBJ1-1,TGTGCCAGCAGCGCCTTACAGGGGAGCGCTGAAGCTTTCTTT,CASSALQGSAEAFF
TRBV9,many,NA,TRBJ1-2,TGTGCCAGCAGCGTAGCCGAGGGCGACTATGGCTACACCTTC,CASSVAEGDYGYTF
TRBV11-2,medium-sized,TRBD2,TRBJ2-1,TGTGCCAGCAGCCCGTCTTTTCGGAGCGGGAGGGCACGCTCGGTAAATGAGCAGTTCTTC,CASSPSFRSGRARSVNEQFF
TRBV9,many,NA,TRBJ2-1,TGTGCCAGCAGCCTTAGCTCCTACAATGAGCAGTTCTTC,CASSLSSYNEQFF
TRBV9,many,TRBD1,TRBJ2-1,TGTGCCAGCAGCGTAGCCCCACAGGGGTCGGGTGAGCAGTTCTTC,CASSVAPQGSGEQFF
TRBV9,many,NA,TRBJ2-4,TGTGCCAGCAGCCTCGGGGCCAGAGGGGAAAACATTCAGTACTTC,CASSLGARGENIQYF
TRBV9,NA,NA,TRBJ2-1,TGTGCCAGCAGCGTTGACGGGAGTCCCTACAATGAGCAGTTCTTC,CASSVDGSPYNEQFF
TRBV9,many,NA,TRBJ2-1,TGTGCCAGCAGCGTAGGGAGCCTAGACTACAATGAGCAGTTCTTC,CASSVGSLDYNEQFF
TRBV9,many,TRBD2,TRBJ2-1,TGTGCCAGCAGCCTAAATAGCGGGAGCTCCTACAATGAGCAGTTCTTC,CASSLNSGSSYNEQFF
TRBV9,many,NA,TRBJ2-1,TGTGCCAGCAGCGTAGCTCTGGGTGCGACAAGGAGCTCCTACAATGAGCAGTTCTTC,CASSVALGATRSSYNEQFF
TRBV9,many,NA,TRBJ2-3,TGTGCCAGCAGCGTACTCAGTGGTGTAGATACGCAGTATTTT,CASSVLSGVDTQYF
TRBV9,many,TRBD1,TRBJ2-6,TGTGCCAGCAGCGTCGGGGACAGGGGACCGTTCTCTGGGGCCAACGTCCTGACTTTC,CASSVGDRGPFSGANVLTF
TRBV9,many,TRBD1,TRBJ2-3,TGTGCCAGCAGCACCCTCACAGGGGGTGGGACAGATACGCAGTATTTT,CASSTLTGGGTDTQYF
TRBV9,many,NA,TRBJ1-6,TGTGCCAGCAGCGTAGAAGGGAGGTGGGATTCACCCCTCCACTTT,CASSVEGRWDSPLHF
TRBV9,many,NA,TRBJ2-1,TGTGCCAGCAGCGTAGGTAGCGGCGGGGCCTCGGTTTACAATGAGCAGTTCTTC,CASSVGSGGASVYNEQFF
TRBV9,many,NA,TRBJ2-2,TGTGCCAGCAGCGTAGAGGTCGGTACCGGGGAGCTGTTTTTT,CASSVEVGTGELFF
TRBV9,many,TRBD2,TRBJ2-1,TGTGCCAGCAGCACCCAGGAGCGGGGGGGCATCGTTGAGCAGTTCTTC,CASSTQERGGIVEQFF
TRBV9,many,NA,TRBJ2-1,TGTGCCAGCAGCGGCCGGGACTACAATGAGCAGTTCTTC,CASSGRDYNEQFF
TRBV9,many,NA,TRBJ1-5,TGTGCCAGCAGCCCAGGCTTTGACAGGCGCCATCAGCCCCAGCATTTT,CASSPGFDRRHQPQHF
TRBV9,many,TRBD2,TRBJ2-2,TGTGCCAGCAGCGGGACTAGCGGAACTCGAACCTCTAATCTGTTTTTT,CASSGTSGTRTSNLFF